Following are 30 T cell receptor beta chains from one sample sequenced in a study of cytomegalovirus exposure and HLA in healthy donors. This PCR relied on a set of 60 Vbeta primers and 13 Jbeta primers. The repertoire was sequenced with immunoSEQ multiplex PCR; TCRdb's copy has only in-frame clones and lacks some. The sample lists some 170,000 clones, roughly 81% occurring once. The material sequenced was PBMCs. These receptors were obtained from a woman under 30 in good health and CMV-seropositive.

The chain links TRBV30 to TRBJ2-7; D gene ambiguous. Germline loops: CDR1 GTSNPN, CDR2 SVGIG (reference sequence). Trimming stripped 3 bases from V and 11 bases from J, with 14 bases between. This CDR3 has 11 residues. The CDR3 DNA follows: TGTGCCTGGAGGTTCACAAACCATGAGTACTTC. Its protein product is CAWRFTNHEYF.

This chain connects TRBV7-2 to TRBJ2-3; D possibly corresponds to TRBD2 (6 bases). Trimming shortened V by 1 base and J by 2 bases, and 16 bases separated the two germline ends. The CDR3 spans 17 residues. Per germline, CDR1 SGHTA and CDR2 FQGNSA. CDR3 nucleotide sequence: TGTGCCAGCAGCTTAGAGGCCCCCCGGGGGACCACAGATACGCAGTATTTT. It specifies CASSLEAPRGTTDTQYF.

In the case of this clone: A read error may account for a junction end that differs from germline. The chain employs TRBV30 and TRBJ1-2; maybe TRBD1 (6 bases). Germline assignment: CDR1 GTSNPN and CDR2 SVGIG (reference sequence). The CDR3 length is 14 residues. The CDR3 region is CAWSETGGPDFNSF. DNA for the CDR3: TGTGCCTGGAGTGAGACAGGAGGCCCCGATTTTAATTCCTTC.

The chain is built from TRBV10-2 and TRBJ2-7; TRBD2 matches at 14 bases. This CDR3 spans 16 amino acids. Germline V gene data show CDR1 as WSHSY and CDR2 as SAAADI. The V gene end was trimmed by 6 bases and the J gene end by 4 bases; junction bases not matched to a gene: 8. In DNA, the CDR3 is TGCGCCAGCAGGGGAGGACTAGCGGGGGGCCTTTACGAGCAGTACTTC. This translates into CASRGGLAGGLYEQYF.

CDR3 residues: CASSPGQGSWYEQYF. CDR3 nucleotide sequence: TGTGCCAGCTCACCGGGACAGGGAAGTTGGTACGAGCAGTACTTC. This chain connects TRBV18 to TRBJ2-7; TRBD1 matches 9 bases. The V gene's germline CDR1 is KGHSH and CDR2 LQKENI. CDR3 size: 15 residues. Trimming cost V 3 bases and J 4 bases; bases outside gene matches: 7. Filled out from reference TRBV18 and TRBJ2-7, the complete variable domain reads NAGVMQNPRHLVRRRGQEARLRCSPMKGHSHVYWYRQLPEEGLKFMVYLQKENIIDESGMPKERFSAEFPKEGPSILRIQQVVRGDSAAYFCASSPGQGSWYEQYFGPGTRLTVT.

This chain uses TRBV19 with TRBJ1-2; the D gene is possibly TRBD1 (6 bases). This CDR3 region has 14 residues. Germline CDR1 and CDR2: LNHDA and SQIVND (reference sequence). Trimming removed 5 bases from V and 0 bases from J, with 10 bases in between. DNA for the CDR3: TGTGCCAGTAGTCTGCAGGGGCCTAACTATGGCTACACCTTC. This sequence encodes CASSLQGPNYGYTF.

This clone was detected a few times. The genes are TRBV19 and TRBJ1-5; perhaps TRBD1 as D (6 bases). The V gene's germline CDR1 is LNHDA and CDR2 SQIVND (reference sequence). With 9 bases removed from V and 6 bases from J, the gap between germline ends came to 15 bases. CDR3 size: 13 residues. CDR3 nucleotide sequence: TGTGCCAGAGCGGGCGGGGGCTGTCAGCCCCAGCATTTT. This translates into CARAGGGCQPQHF.

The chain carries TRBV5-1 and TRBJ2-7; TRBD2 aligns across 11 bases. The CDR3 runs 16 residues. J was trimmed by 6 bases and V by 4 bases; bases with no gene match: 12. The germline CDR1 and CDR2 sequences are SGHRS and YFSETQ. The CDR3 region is CASSPAVVAGGREQYF. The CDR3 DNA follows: TGCGCCAGCAGCCCGGCCGTGGTAGCGGGGGGGCGCGAGCAGTACTTC. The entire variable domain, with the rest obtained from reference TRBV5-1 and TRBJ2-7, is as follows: KAGVTQTPRYLIKTRGQQVTLSCSPISGHRSVSWYQQTPGQGLQFLFEYFSETQRNKGNFPGRFSGRQFSNSRSEMNVSTLELGDSALYLCASSPAVVAGGREQYFGPGTRLTVT.

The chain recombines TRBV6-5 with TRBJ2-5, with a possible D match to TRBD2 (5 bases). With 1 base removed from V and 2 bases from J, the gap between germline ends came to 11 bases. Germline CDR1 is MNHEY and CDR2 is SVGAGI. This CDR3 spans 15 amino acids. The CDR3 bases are TGTGCCAGCAGTTACTTAGCCGGGGTACAAGAGACCCAGTACTTC. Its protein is CASSYLAGVQETQYF.

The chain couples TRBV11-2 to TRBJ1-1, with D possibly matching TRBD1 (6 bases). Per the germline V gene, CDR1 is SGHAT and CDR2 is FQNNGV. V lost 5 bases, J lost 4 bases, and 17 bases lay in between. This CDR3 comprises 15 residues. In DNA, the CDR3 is TGTGCCAGCAGCCCCAGGTTTGGGGGCGGCACTGAAGCTTTCTTT. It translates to CASSPRFGGGTEAFF.

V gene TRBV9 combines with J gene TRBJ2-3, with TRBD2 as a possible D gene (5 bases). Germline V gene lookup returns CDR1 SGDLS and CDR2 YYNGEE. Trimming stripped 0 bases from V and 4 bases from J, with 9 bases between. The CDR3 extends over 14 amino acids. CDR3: CASSVGHSADTQYF. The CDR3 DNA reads TGTGCCAGCAGCGTAGGTCATAGCGCAGATACGCAGTATTTT.

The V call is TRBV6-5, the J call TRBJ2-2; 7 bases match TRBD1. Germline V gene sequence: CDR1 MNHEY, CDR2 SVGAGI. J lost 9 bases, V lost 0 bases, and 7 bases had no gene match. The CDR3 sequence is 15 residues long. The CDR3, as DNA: TGTGCCAGCAGTTACTCAAGGGCAGGGGGTCGGGAGCTGTTTTTT. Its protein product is CASSYSRAGGRELFF.

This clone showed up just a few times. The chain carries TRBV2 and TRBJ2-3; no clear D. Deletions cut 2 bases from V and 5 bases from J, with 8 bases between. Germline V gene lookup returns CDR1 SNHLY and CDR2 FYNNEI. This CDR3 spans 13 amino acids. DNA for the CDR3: TGTGCCAGCAGTGAACAGAGAGGAGATACGCAGTATTTT. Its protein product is CASSEQRGDTQYF.

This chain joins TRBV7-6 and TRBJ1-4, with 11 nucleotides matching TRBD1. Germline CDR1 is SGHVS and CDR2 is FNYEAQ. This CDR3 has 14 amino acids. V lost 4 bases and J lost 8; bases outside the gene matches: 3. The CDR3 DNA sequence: TGTGCCAGCAGCTCGGGACAGGGGGACGAAAAACTGTTTTTT. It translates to CASSSGQGDEKLFF.

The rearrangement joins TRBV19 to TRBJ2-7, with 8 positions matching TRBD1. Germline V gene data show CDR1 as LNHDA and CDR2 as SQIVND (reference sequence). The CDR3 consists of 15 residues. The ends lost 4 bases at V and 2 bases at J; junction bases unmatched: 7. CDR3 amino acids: CASSTLRQGTYEQYF. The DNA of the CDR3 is TGTGCCAGTAGTACACTTCGACAGGGGACCTACGAGCAGTACTTC.

This CDR3 reads CAISETSLSVETQYF. CDR3 nucleotide sequence: TGTGCCATCAGTGAGACTAGTCTCTCTGTAGAGACCCAGTACTTC. The rearrangement joins TRBV10-3 to TRBJ2-5, with D perhaps TRBD2 (5 bases). Germline V gene lookup returns CDR1 ENHRY and CDR2 SYGVKD. V dropped 2 bases and J dropped 4 bases, with 14 bases sitting between them. The length of the CDR3 is 15 residues.

CDR3 residues: CASSLDTQETQYF. The CDR3 nucleotides are TGTGCCAGCAGCTTAGACACACAAGAGACCCAGTACTTC. The rearrangement uses TRBV7-9 and TRBJ2-5; the D is unclear. In germline, CDR1 is SEHNR, CDR2 FQNEAQ (reference sequence). This CDR3 has 13 amino acids. Trimming left V 1 base short and J 2 bases short, with 5 bases between.

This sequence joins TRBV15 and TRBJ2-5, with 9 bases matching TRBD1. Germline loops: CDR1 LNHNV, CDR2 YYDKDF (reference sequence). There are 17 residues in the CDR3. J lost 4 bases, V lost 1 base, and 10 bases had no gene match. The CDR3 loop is CATSRGARDREVETQYF. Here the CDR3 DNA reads TGTGCCACCAGCAGAGGGGCCCGGGACAGGGAGGTAGAGACCCAGTACTTC. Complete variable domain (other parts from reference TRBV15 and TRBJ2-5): DAMVIQNPRYQVTQFGKPVTLSCSQTLNHNVMYWYQQKSSQAPKLLFHYYDKDFNNEADTPDNFQSRRPNTSFCFLDIRSPGLGDTAMYLCATSRGARDREVETQYFGPGTRLLVL.

The CDR3 loop reads CASSASGGESRETQYF. In nucleotides, the CDR3 is TGTGCCAGCAGCGCTAGCGGGGGGGAATCTCGGGAGACCCAGTACTTC. J is TRBJ2-5 and V is TRBV2; TRBD2 aligns across 12 bases. Per the germline V gene, CDR1 is SNHLY and CDR2 is FYNNEI. Trimming at V came to 6 bases and at J to 5 bases, leaving 10 bases not matched to a gene. The CDR3 consists of 16 residues.

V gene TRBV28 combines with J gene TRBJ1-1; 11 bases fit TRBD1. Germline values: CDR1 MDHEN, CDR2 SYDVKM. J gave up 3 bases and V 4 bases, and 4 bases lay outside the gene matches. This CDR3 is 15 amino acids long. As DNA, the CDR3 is TGTGCCAGCAGTTCACCGGGACAGGGGGACACTGAAGCTTTCTTT. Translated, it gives CASSSPGQGDTEAFF. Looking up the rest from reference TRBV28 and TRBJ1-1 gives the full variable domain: DVKVTQSSRYLVKRTGEKVFLECVQDMDHENMFWYRQDPGLGLRLIYFSYDVKMKEKGDIPEGYSVSREKKERFSLILESASTNQTSMYLCASSSPGQGDTEAFFGQGTRLTVV.

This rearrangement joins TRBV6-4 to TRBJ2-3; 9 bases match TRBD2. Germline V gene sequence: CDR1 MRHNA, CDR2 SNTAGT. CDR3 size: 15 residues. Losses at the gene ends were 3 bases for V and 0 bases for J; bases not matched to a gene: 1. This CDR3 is CASSERGGSTDTQYF. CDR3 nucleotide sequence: TGTGCCAGCAGTGAGCGGGGGGGTAGCACAGATACGCAGTATTTT.

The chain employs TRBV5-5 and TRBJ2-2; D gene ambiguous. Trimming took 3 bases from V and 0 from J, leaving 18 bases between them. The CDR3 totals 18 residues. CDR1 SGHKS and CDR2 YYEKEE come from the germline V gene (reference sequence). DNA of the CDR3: TGTGCCAGCAGCTCCCTGATCGAGCTCTATTCGAACACCGGGGAGCTGTTTTTT. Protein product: CASSSLIELYSNTGELFF.

The CDR3: CASAGGSTDTQYF. In DNA form, the CDR3 reads TGTGCCAGCGCAGGAGGAAGCACAGATACGCAGTATTTT. This rearrangement joins TRBV7-9 to TRBJ2-3, with D possibly TRBD2 on 5 matching bases. CDR1 and CDR2 from the germline V gene are SEHNR and FQNEAQ (reference sequence). V dropped 8 bases and J dropped 0 bases, with 9 bases sitting between them. The CDR3 sequence is 13 residues long.

The chain's CDR3 is CATSRGKADQPQHF. The CDR3 region has the DNA TGTGCCACCAGCAGGGGCAAGGCCGATCAGCCCCAGCATTTT. This chain uses TRBV15 with TRBJ1-5; D call uncertain. CDR1 is LNHNV and CDR2 is YYDKDF in the germline V gene (reference sequence). Deletions cut 3 bases from V and 5 bases from J, with 11 bases between. The CDR3 is 14 residues long.

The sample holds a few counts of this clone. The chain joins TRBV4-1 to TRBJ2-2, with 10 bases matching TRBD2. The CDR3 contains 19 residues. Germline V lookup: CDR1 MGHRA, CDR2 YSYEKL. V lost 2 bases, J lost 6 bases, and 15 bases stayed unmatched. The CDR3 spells CASSQPPLAGALGAGELFF. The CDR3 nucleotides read TGCGCCAGCAGCCAACCACCCCTAGCGGGGGCCTTGGGGGCCGGGGAGCTGTTTTTT.

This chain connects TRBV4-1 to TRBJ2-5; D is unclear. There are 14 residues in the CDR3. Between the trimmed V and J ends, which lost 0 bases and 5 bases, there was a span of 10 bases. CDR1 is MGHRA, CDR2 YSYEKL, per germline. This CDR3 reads CASSQEGRGETQYF. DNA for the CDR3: TGCGCCAGCAGCCAAGAAGGCCGAGGCGAGACCCAGTACTTC.

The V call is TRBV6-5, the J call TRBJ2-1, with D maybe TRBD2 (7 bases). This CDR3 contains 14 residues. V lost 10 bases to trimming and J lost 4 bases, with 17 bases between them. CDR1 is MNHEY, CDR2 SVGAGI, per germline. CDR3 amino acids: CAIGGGGGYNEQFF. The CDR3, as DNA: TGTGCCATCGGGGGCGGGGGAGGGTACAATGAGCAGTTCTTC.

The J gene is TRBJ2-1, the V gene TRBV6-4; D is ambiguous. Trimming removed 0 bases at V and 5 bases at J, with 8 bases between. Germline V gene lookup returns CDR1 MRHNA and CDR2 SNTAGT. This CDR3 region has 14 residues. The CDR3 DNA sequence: TGTGCCAGCAGTGACTCTCTCCACAACAATGAGCAGTTCTTC. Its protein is CASSDSLHNNEQFF.

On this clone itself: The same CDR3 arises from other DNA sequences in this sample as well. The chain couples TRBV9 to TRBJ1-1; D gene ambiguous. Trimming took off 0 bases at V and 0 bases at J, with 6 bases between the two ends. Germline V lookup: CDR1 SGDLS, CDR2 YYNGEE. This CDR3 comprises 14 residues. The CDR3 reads CASSVGQMNTEAFF. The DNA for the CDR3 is TGTGCCAGCAGCGTAGGACAAATGAACACTGAAGCTTTCTTT.

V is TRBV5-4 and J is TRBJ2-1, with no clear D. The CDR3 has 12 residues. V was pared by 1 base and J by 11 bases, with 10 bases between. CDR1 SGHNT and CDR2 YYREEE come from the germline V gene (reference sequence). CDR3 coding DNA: TGTGCCAGCAGCTTGAATACAGAAAAGCAGTTCTTC. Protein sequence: CASSLNTEKQFF. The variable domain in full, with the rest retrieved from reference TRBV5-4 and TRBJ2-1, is ETGVTQSPTHLIKTRGQQVTLRCSSQSGHNTVSWYQQALGQGPQFIFQYYREEENGRGNFPPRFSGLQFPNYSSELNVNALELDDSALYLCASSLNTEKQFFGPGTRLTVL.